Included here is one T cell receptor (beta chain) sequence, with context. Its cognate antigen is unknown. Germline CDR1 reads SQVTM; CDR2 reads ANQGSEA. Losses at the gene ends were 5 bases for V and 4 bases for J; bases not matched to a gene: 8. The CDR3 spans 14 residues. TCRdb reanalysed the RT-PCR reads using MiXCR and keeps one entry per CDR3 protein. The profile covers 550,000 to 800,000 distinct CDR3 sequences, with 11% to 15% appearing a single time and around 7.3% taken by the ten largest. The data derive from a study of response to subunit inactivated influenza vaccine. Study-level results: Every seasonal influenza vaccination brings in few new T cells, the authors suggested.

This chain connects TRBV29-1 to TRBJ1-2; 9 nucleotides align to TRBD1. The sample here was PBMCs from blood, taken roughly 15 days before vaccination. This TCR was recovered from a man between 45 and 60 years old who received an inactivated influenza vaccine. This CDR3 is CSVRDREGVYGYTF. CDR3 DNA: TGCAGCGTTAGGGACAGGGAGGGGGTCTATGGCTACACCTTC. The full variable domain, rest sourced from reference TRBV29-1 and TRBJ1-2, is SAVISQKPSRDICQRGTSLTIQCQVDSQVTMMFWYRQQPGQSLTLIATANQGSEATYESGFVIDKFPISRPNLTFSTLTVSNMSPEDSSIYLCSVRDREGVYGYTFGSGTRLTVV.